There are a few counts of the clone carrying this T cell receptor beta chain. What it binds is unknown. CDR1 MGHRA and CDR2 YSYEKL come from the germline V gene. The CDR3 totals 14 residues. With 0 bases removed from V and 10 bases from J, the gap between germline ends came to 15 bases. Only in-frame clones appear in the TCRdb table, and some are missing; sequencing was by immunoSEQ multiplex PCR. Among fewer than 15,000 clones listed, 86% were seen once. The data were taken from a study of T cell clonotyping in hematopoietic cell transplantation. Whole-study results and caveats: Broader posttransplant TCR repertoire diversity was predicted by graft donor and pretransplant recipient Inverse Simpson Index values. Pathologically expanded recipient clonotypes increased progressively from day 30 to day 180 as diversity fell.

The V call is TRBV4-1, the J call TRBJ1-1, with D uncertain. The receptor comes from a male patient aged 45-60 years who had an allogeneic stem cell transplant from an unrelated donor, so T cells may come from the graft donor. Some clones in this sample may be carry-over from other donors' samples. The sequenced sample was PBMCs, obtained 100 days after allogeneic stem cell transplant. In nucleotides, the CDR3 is TGCGCCAGCAGCCAAGATGTCGCTACTCCCTCAGCTTTCTTT. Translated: CASSQDVATPSAFF.